This T cell receptor beta chain emerged from a study of shared T cell receptors in the human thymus. This CDR3 region has 13 residues. V was shortened by 1 base and J by 1 base, with 4 bases between the two germline ends. Germline values: CDR1 PRHDT, CDR2 FYEKMQ (reference sequence). Method: immunoSEQ multiplex PCR; TCRdb's copy keeps in-frame clones and lacks some. The sample shows about 710,000 clones, 87% of them seen only once. Separately, the same data were catalogued under a study of human thymus T cells.

The V and J genes are TRBV13 and TRBJ1-2, with no clear D. The sample comprised thymocytes. The source is a boy in the first two years of life with a congenital heart defect. DNA for the CDR3: TGTGCCAGCAGCTTAGAGCGTAACTATGGCTACACCTTC. Its protein is CASSLERNYGYTF.